These 15 T cell receptor beta chains share one sample of origin, sequenced in a study of blood T cell repertoires in COVID-19 (dated by TCRdb to the early 2020s). Receptor amplification or capture employed the immunoSEQ multiplex PCR assay. TCRdb re-hosts the immuneACCESS table, in-frame sequences only. Its copies lack some clones; in the studies checked, an unresolved V gene accounts for under half of them, and the cause for the rest is not known. This sample gives roughly 190,000 clones in total; about 91% of them show up just once. Roughly 0.8% of the sample comes from the top ten. The sample taken for sequencing was PBMCs or T cells enriched from blood (not recorded which). The receptors originated from a woman aged 18-29 years who had recovered from COVID-19.

The V and J genes are TRBV7-8 and TRBJ1-5, with a weak D call TRBD1 (6 bases). Trimming stripped 5 bases from V and 4 bases from J, with 15 bases between. The CDR3 is 15 amino acids. The germline CDR1 and CDR2 sequences are SGHVS and FQNEAQ. Here the CDR3 reads CASSKTGNLNQPQHF. The DNA of the CDR3 is TGTGCCAGCAGCAAAACAGGGAACTTAAATCAGCCCCAGCATTTT.

The chain couples TRBV9 to TRBJ2-2; 11 nucleotides align to TRBD1. Per germline, CDR1 SGDLS and CDR2 YYNGEE. J gave up 6 bases and V 4 bases, and 2 bases lay outside the gene matches. CDR3 length: 14 residues. The CDR3 reads CASSRGQGAGELFF. For the CDR3, the DNA is TGTGCCAGCAGCCGGGGACAGGGGGCCGGGGAGCTGTTTTTT.

This chain connects TRBV5-4 to TRBJ2-2; D is undetermined. Per germline, CDR1 SGHNT and CDR2 YYREEE (reference sequence). V was cut by 0 bases and J by 5 bases, with 8 bases left in between. The CDR3 covers 14 residues. The CDR3 loop reads CASSLGLPTGELFF. The CDR3 nucleotides are TGTGCCAGCAGCTTGGGACTCCCTACCGGGGAGCTGTTTTTT.

J is TRBJ2-7 and V is TRBV5-1; D possibly corresponds to TRBD1 (6 bases). The CDR3 runs to 14 residues. Germline V lookup: CDR1 SGHRS, CDR2 YFSETQ. Trimming cost V 2 bases and J 7 bases, with 16 bases left between them. The CDR3 DNA reads TGCGCCAGCAGCTTCACAGGGAGCGGCGGTGAGCAGTACTTC. This gives the protein CASSFTGSGGEQYF.

The chain links TRBV28 to TRBJ1-2; TRBD1 agrees at 8 bases. Per germline, CDR1 MDHEN and CDR2 SYDVKM. The CDR3 has 16 amino acids. V shed 2 bases and J 2 bases; nucleotides not matched to a gene: 7. Written as DNA, the CDR3 is TGTGCCAGCAGTTTACGAAGCAGGGGGCCCAACTATGGCTACACCTTC. Encoded protein: CASSLRSRGPNYGYTF.

The V call is TRBV6-1, the J call TRBJ2-7; 9 nucleotides line up with TRBD2. The V gene's germline CDR1 is MNHNS and CDR2 SASEGT. J was trimmed by 4 bases and V by 3 bases; bases with no gene match: 10. The CDR3 runs 16 residues. CDR3: CASSDSGRTTQYEQYF. CDR3 nucleotides: TGTGCCAGCAGTGATAGCGGGAGAACCACCCAGTACGAGCAGTACTTC.

This clone was observed a few times. The chain is built from TRBV4-3 and TRBJ2-1; 11 bases line up with TRBD1. The CDR3 length is 16 residues. Looked up from germline, CDR1 is LGHNA and CDR2 is YSLEER. V shed 0 bases and J 4 bases; nucleotides not matched to a gene: 2. CDR3 DNA sequence: TGCGCCAGCAGCCAAGATGGGACAGGGGGATACAATGAGCAGTTCTTC. It codes for CASSQDGTGGYNEQFF.

This clone occurred a few times. CDR3 sequence (DNA): TGTGCCAGCAGCTTATTGGCGGGAACCAATGAGCAGTTCTTC. Translating it yields CASSLLAGTNEQFF. The chain links TRBV7-3 to TRBJ2-1; D perhaps matches TRBD2 (6 bases). This CDR3 region has 14 residues. CDR1 is SGHTA, CDR2 FQGTGA, per germline. V was trimmed by 2 bases and J by 6 bases, leaving 11 bases between them.

The V gene is TRBV6-2 or TRBV6-3, the J gene TRBJ2-7, with TRBD1 as a possible D gene (6 bases). Germline V lookup: CDR1 MNHEY, CDR2 SVGEGT. V lost 5 bases, J lost 0 bases, and 11 bases lay in between. The CDR3 has 14 amino acids. The CDR3 nucleotides are TGTGCCAGCAGTACCGGGACAAACTCCTACGAGCAGTACTTC. Protein product: CASSTGTNSYEQYF.

The CDR3, as DNA: TGTGCCATCAAGGGGACAGGGGGGGGAAACACCGGGGAGCTGTTTTTT. Its protein product is CAIKGTGGGNTGELFF. The V and J genes are TRBV28 and TRBJ2-2; 11 nucleotides match TRBD1. The V gene end was trimmed by 10 bases and the J gene end by 2 bases; junction bases not matched to a gene: 9. The CDR3 runs 16 residues. Per germline, CDR1 MDHEN and CDR2 SYDVKM.

V is TRBV28 and J is TRBJ2-1; 7 nucleotides line up with TRBD2. Looked up from germline, CDR1 is MDHEN and CDR2 is SYDVKM. The V gene end was trimmed by 3 bases and the J gene end by 5 bases; junction bases not matched to a gene: 10. This CDR3 is built from 16 residues. For the CDR3, the DNA is TGTGCCAGCAGTTTCTTGAATATAGCGGGCGACAATGAGCAGTTCTTC. Amino acid sequence: CASSFLNIAGDNEQFF.

Only a few counts were recorded for this clone. V and J are TRBV4-1 and TRBJ1-3, with 8 nucleotides matching TRBD1. This CDR3 region has 15 residues. Trimming took 0 bases from V and 2 from J; bases not matched to a gene: 0. Germline V lookup: CDR1 MGHRA, CDR2 YSYEKL. CDR3 region: CASSQDRGPGNTIYF. The CDR3 coding sequence is TGCGCCAGCAGCCAAGACAGGGGGCCTGGAAACACCATATATTTT.

V gene TRBV6-5 combines with J gene TRBJ2-3, with D hard to call. This CDR3 is built from 12 residues. The germline gives CDR1 MNHEY, CDR2 SVGAGI. The V end lost 5 bases, the J end lost 1 base, and 4 bases lay between the germline ends. The CDR3 reads CASSRGTDTQYF. CDR3 bases: TGTGCCAGCAGTCGCGGCACAGATACGCAGTATTTT.

This sequence joins TRBV4-2 and TRBJ1-6; D is unclear. V was clipped by 0 bases and J by 0 bases, with 3 bases between them. Looked up from germline, CDR1 is LGHNA and CDR2 is YNFKEQ. The CDR3 sequence is 15 residues long. This chain's CDR3 is CASSQESSYNSPLHF. The DNA for the CDR3 is TGTGCCAGCAGCCAAGAGAGCTCCTATAATTCACCCCTCCACTTT.

This rearrangement joins TRBV28 to TRBJ2-1, with D tentatively TRBD2 (6 bases). V lost 3 bases and J lost 2, with 11 bases in between. Per germline, CDR1 MDHEN and CDR2 SYDVKM. This CDR3 has 15 amino acids. The CDR3, as DNA: TGTGCCAGCAGTTTGGGGGGACTGGCCTACAATGAGCAGTTCTTC. It translates to CASSLGGLAYNEQFF.